A few counts support the clone carrying this TCR beta chain. Its antigen remains unidentified. This specimen belongs to a study of CD8+CD57+ T cells in acquired aplastic anemia. The sequenced patients had an expansion of CD8+CD57+ cells seen by flow cytometry. Therapy had not been given to patients before blood sampling. Findings and caveats of the study: Found in both controls and patients were twenty-nine CD8+ CDR3 sequences.

The germline gives CDR1 LNHDA, CDR2 SQIVND (reference sequence). This CDR3 spans 11 amino acids. V lost 5 bases to trimming and J lost 7 bases, with 6 bases between them. It was genomic DNA that served as the template for profiling TCR beta VDJ and CDR3. In TCRdb, the reads were re-called with MiXCR into one record per CDR3 protein. In the table there are more than 150,000 distinct CDR3 sequences, less than 60% of which are singletons. The V call is TRBV19, the J call TRBJ2-1, with a tentative D call TRBD1 (6 bases). The sequence was obtained from a human donor with aplastic anemia. Sequencing was performed on sorted CD4+, CD8+, or CD8+CD57+ T cells (not recorded which) from PBMCs. CDR3 loop: CASSQGNEQFF. The CDR3 DNA sequence: TGTGCCAGTAGTCAGGGGAATGAGCAGTTCTTC.